This T cell receptor beta chain was captured in a study of T cell responses to AZD1222 COVID-19 vaccine. Study-wide results and caveats: Among AZD1222 vaccinees, only 5 to 7 were seropositive at baseline.

TCRdb's table, derived via immunoSEQ multiplex PCR, lists solely in-frame clones and lacks some. The table includes fewer than 30,000 clones, about 85% detected once. In the case of this clone: Its antigen is not known.

The sequence came from an adult who received the AZD1222 COVID-19 vaccine. The sequencing here drew on peripheral blood, taken 28 days after the second AZD1222 dose.

In DNA form, the CDR3 reads TGTGCCAGCAGCCCCGGCGGGATTCACACAGATACGCAGTATTTT. Residues: CASSPGGIHTDTQYF. This sequence joins TRBV2 and TRBJ2-3, with D possibly being TRBD2 (6 bases). Germline values: CDR1 SNHLY, CDR2 FYNNEI. The ends were cut back, 6 bases at V and 2 bases at J, with 15 bases in the middle. The CDR3 is 15 amino acids.